The 7 T cell receptor beta chains in this list originate from one sample, sequenced in a study of blood T cell repertoires in COVID-19. Only in-frame clones appear in the TCRdb table, and some are missing; sequencing was by immunoSEQ multiplex PCR. This table holds tens of thousands of clones, 80% to 85% found once. Sequencing input: peripheral blood. These receptors were taken from a human donor in a cohort sampled during active COVID-19.

The chain employs TRBV18 and TRBJ2-5; 8 bases are shared with TRBD1. The germline gives CDR1 KGHSH, CDR2 LQKENI. The CDR3 runs to 14 residues. With V trimmed by 4 bases and J by 5 bases, 6 bases remained unmatched. This chain's CDR3 is CASSLDRGRETQYF. CDR3 DNA sequence: TGTGCCAGCTCACTTGACAGGGGCCGGGAGACCCAGTACTTC.

The sample holds a few counts of this clone. CDR3 protein: CASSGDTSYEQYF. Here the CDR3 DNA reads TGTGCCAGCAGCGGGGACACCTCCTACGAGCAGTACTTC. This chain uses TRBV7-9 with TRBJ2-7; tentatively, D is TRBD1 (6 bases). This CDR3 comprises 13 residues. The germline V and J ends were trimmed by 5 bases and 0 bases, with 8 bases remaining between them. Germline V gene data show CDR1 as SEHNR and CDR2 as FQNEAQ (reference sequence).

This chain uses TRBV4-2 with TRBJ2-1, with D possibly TRBD2 on 5 matching bases. Trimming stripped 3 bases from V and 0 bases from J, with 9 bases between. The CDR3 contains 15 residues. Germline V gene sequence: CDR1 LGHNA, CDR2 YNFKEQ. The CDR3 protein is CASSQTGYSYNEQFF. The CDR3, as DNA: TGTGCCAGCAGCCAGACGGGATACTCCTACAATGAGCAGTTCTTC.

In the case of this clone: This same CDR3 is encoded by further DNA sequences in the sample. CDR3 DNA sequence: TGTGCCAGCAGTTTAGGAGCGGGAGTTGATACGCAGTATTTT. This sequence encodes CASSLGAGVDTQYF. V and J are TRBV28 and TRBJ2-3; 8 bases are a match to TRBD2. The CDR3 sequence is 14 residues long. Germline-derived CDR1 and CDR2 are MDHEN and SYDVKM. J lost 6 bases, V lost 2 bases, and 4 bases had no gene match.

The chain uses TRBV3-1 (or the pseudogene TRBV3-2) and TRBJ2-7; perhaps TRBD2 as D (6 bases). Germline V gene sequence: CDR1 LGHDT, CDR2 YNNKEL (reference sequence). CDR3 length equals 15 residues. Trimming took 0 bases from V and 3 from J, leaving 12 bases between them. Written as DNA, the CDR3 is TGTGCCAGCAGCCAAGACCGGAGGGTAATCTACGAGCAGTACTTC. It codes for CASSQDRRVIYEQYF.

The J gene is TRBJ1-3, the V gene TRBV7-9; 9 bases are a match to TRBD1. The CDR3 has 16 amino acids. The germline gives CDR1 SEHNR, CDR2 FQNEAQ (reference sequence). The junction had 11 bases not matched to a gene; V was cut back by 8 bases and J by 3 bases. Written as DNA, the CDR3 is TGTGCCAGCCGGGGGACAGGGTCCAGTGGTGGAAACACCATATATTTT. Translation gives CASRGTGSSGGNTIYF.

This clone has a handful of counts. The chain uses TRBV27 and TRBJ1-1; D is unresolved. Germline loops: CDR1 MNHEY, CDR2 SMNVEV (reference sequence). The CDR3 extends over 14 amino acids. V shed 0 bases and J shed 2 bases, with 7 bases lying between them. The CDR3, as DNA: TGTGCCAGCAGTTTATCCCGCGCCAACACTGAAGCTTTCTTT. It yields the protein CASSLSRANTEAFF.